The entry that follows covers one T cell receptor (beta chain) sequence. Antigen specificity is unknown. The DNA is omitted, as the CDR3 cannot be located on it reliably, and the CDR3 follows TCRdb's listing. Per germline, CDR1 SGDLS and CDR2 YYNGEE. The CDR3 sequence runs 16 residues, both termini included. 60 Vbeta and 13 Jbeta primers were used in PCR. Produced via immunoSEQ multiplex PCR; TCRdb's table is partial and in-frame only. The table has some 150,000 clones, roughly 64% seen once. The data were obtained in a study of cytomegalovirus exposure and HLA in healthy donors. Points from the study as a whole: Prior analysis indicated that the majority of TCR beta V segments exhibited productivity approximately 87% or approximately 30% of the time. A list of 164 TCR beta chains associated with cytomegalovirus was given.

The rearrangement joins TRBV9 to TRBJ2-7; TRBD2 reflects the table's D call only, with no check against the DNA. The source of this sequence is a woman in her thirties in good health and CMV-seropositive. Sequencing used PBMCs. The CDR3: CASSVGPGLATYEQYF.